These 16 T cell receptor beta chains were sequenced from one sample in a study of shared T cell receptors in the human thymus (dated by TCRdb to the early 2020s). Libraries were constructed by the immunoSEQ multiplex PCR assay. The clones in this table, taken by TCRdb from immuneACCESS, are in-frame only. Not every clone is retained; where verified, under half of the shortfall comes from an unresolved V gene, and the cause of the rest is unknown. The sample yields some 400,000 clones; more than 85% were counted once. The ten largest clones take up 0.015% to 0.02% of the sample. The sample was thymocytes. These receptors all come from a human donor.

The chain's CDR3 is CASSFGAGEFF. Here the CDR3 DNA reads TGTGCCAGCAGCTTTGGGGCGGGCGAGTTCTTC. The chain combines TRBV7-8 with TRBJ2-1; D assignment may be TRBD1 or TRBD2 (5 bases each). V was cut by 3 bases and J by 14 bases, with 11 bases left in between. The CDR3 loop spans 11 amino acids. Germline V lookup: CDR1 SGHVS, CDR2 FQNEAQ.

The chain joins TRBV7-2 to TRBJ2-1, with 8 bases identical to TRBD2. The CDR3 has 16 amino acids. In germline, CDR1 is SGHTA, CDR2 FQGNSA. V lost 8 bases to trimming and J lost 4 bases; unmatched junction nucleotides: 13. The CDR3 spells CASYWNGRAIYNEQFF. CDR3 sequence (DNA): TGTGCCAGCTACTGGAACGGGAGGGCCATTTACAATGAGCAGTTCTTC.

Only one count was recorded for this clone. The gene calls are TRBV4-2 and TRBJ2-7; 11 bases match TRBD2. CDR1 is LGHNA, CDR2 YNFKEQ, per germline. The V segment lost 1 base and the J segment 7 bases; nucleotides outside the gene matches: 9. CDR3 length: 16 residues. This CDR3 is CASSQGRGSGRGEQYF. CDR3 nucleotides: TGTGCCAGCAGCCAAGGCCGGGGTAGCGGGAGGGGAGAGCAGTACTTC.

The V gene is TRBV28, the J gene TRBJ1-1, with 9 bases fitting TRBD1. This CDR3 region has 15 residues. Trimming took 8 bases from V and 3 from J; bases not matched to a gene: 10. From germline, CDR1 is MDHEN and CDR2 SYDVKM. CDR3 region: CASGYTGGADTEAFF. The CDR3 nucleotides read TGTGCCAGCGGTTACACAGGGGGCGCCGACACTGAAGCTTTCTTT.

The table lists this clone with a few counts. The chain recombines TRBV5-1 with TRBJ2-5, with unresolved D. CDR3 length: 16 amino acids. With 1 base removed from V and 1 base from J, the gap between germline ends came to 14 bases. Germline V CDR1 and CDR2: SGHRS, YFSETQ. Here the CDR3 DNA reads TGCGCCAGCAGCTTGTCCGACTGGGTCTTCCAAGAGACCCAGTACTTC. Translating gives CASSLSDWVFQETQYF.

The CDR3 is CASSYSLPQGTDTQYF. The CDR3 nucleotides are TGTGCCAGCAGTTACTCCCTACCACAGGGAACAGATACGCAGTATTTT. V and J are TRBV6-5 and TRBJ2-3, with D perhaps TRBD1 (6 bases). From germline, CDR1 is MNHEY and CDR2 SVGAGI. The CDR3 is 16 residues long. Trimming cost V 0 bases and J 3 bases, with 13 bases left between them.

This clone has just one count. This chain connects TRBV4-3 to TRBJ2-3; 8 bases align to TRBD1. The ends lost 3 bases at V and 0 bases at J; junction bases unmatched: 5. The CDR3 extends over 16 amino acids. CDR1 is LGHNA and CDR2 is YSLEER in the germline V gene. The DNA for the CDR3 is TGCGCCAGCAGCCACGAGAGGACAGGGAGCACAGATACGCAGTATTTT. Translation gives CASSHERTGSTDTQYF.

The chain recombines TRBV2 with TRBJ1-5; D is unclear. The V end was cut by 8 bases, the J end by 1 base, with 15 bases between. There are 15 residues in the CDR3. CDR1 is SNHLY and CDR2 is FYNNEI in the germline V gene. CDR3 sequence (DNA): TGTGCCAGCGTCGGGTATGACACAAGCAATCAGCCCCAGCATTTT. Translation gives CASVGYDTSNQPQHF.

V is TRBV27 and J is TRBJ1-5; the D gene is possibly TRBD1 (6 bases). This CDR3 region has 15 residues. The ends were cut back, 5 bases at V and 5 bases at J, with 16 bases in the middle. CDR1 is MNHEY, CDR2 SMNVEV, per germline (reference sequence). Here the CDR3 reads CASSGGGGGHQPQHF. For the CDR3, the DNA is TGTGCCAGCAGTGGTGGCGGAGGGGGGCATCAGCCCCAGCATTTT.

The rearrangement uses TRBV7-2 and TRBJ2-3; 13 bases map to TRBD2. Germline-derived CDR1 and CDR2 are SGHTA and FQGNSA. Trimming at V came to 4 bases and at J to 6 bases, leaving 7 bases not matched to a gene. The CDR3 contains 16 residues. In DNA form, the CDR3 reads TGTGCCAGCAGCTCTCCGGGACTAGCGGGAAGGGATACGCAGTATTTT. It is translated as CASSSPGLAGRDTQYF.

With respect to this clone: Germline and junction disagree at one end, which may indicate a read error. The chain carries TRBV7-9 and TRBJ2-3; the match to TRBD2 covers 7 bases. Germline assignment: CDR1 SEHNR and CDR2 FQNEAQ (reference sequence). The CDR3 consists of 16 residues. In DNA, the CDR3 is TGTGCCAGCTGCTTATCTGGTAGCGGGCCCACAGATACGCAGTATTTT. Protein sequence: CASCLSGSGPTDTQYF.

The rearrangement joins TRBV10-3 to TRBJ2-7; TRBD2 is a possible D gene (5 bases). The CDR3 consists of 15 residues. Looked up from germline, CDR1 is ENHRY and CDR2 is SYGVKD. With 4 bases removed from V and 1 base from J, the gap between germline ends came to 14 bases. CDR3 in amino acids: CAISVHQRPSYEQYF. DNA for the CDR3: TGTGCCATCAGTGTTCACCAGCGGCCATCCTACGAGCAGTACTTC.

The rearrangement links TRBV9 to TRBJ2-1; 10 bases agree with TRBD2. V dropped 3 bases and J dropped 3; count of bases not matched to a gene: 6. Per germline, CDR1 SGDLS and CDR2 YYNGEE. The CDR3 is made up of 16 amino acids. The CDR3 sequence is CASSARTSGYYNEQFF. CDR3 sequence (DNA): TGTGCCAGCAGCGCCCGGACTAGCGGCTACTACAATGAGCAGTTCTTC.

CDR3 loop: CASNHRGGEQYF. CDR3 nucleotide sequence: TGTGCCAGCAACCACAGGGGAGGCGAGCAGTACTTC. The chain joins TRBV7-9 to TRBJ2-7, with TRBD1 as a possible D gene (7 bases). The germline V gene encodes CDR1 SEHNR and CDR2 FQNEAQ (reference sequence). Trimming took 7 bases from V and 6 from J, leaving 13 bases between them. The CDR3 has 12 amino acids.

This chain links TRBV5-6 with TRBJ2-5; D is perhaps TRBD2 (6 bases). With 9 bases removed from V and 5 bases from J, the gap between germline ends came to 17 bases. CDR1 SGHDT and CDR2 YYEEEE come from the germline V gene. The CDR3 loop spans 13 amino acids. The CDR3 sequence: CATTKAGFETQYF. The CDR3 DNA follows: TGTGCCACAACAAAAGCGGGTTTCGAGACCCAGTACTTC. Together with reference TRBV5-6 and TRBJ2-5, the CDR3 gives the full variable domain: DAGVTQSPTHLIKTRGQQVTLRCSPKSGHDTVSWYQQALGQGPQFIFQYYEEEERQRGNFPDRFSGHQFPNYSSELNVNALLLGDSALYLCATTKAGFETQYFGPGTRLLVL.

The chain carries TRBV19 and TRBJ2-1, with D possibly TRBD2 on 6 matching bases. V lost 0 bases and J lost 0, with 12 bases in between. The CDR3 loop spans 17 amino acids. Germline V gives CDR1 LNHDA, CDR2 SQIVND (reference sequence). The CDR3 region has the DNA TGTGCCAGTAGTATAGAGGGCCGGACTACCTCCTACAATGAGCAGTTCTTC. It codes for CASSIEGRTTSYNEQFF.